Listed here are 2 T cell receptor beta chains from one sample, sequenced in a study of blood T cells in healthy people across ages (dated by TCRdb to between 2014 and 2017). The library came from 5' RACE. TCRdb names Illumina HiSeq 2500 as the instrument used. The second PCR ran for about 7 to 11 cycles and used a J-beta primer mix along with a sample-barcoded 5' primer. TCRdb reworked the public reads: Q25 trimming with fastp, MiXCR clone assembly, productive beta chains retained. Rows merge per CDR3 protein into single entries with the most common DNA and genes. The sample includes hundreds of thousands of distinct CDR3 sequences, with roughly 21% observed a single time. 3.5% to 4% of the sample rests with the top ten. Sample: blood. The receptors were sampled from a man between 65 and 85 years old in good health.

The chain combines TRBV7-3 with TRBJ2-6; D gene uncertain. This CDR3 contains 14 residues. Trimming removed 6 bases at V and 6 bases at J, with 12 bases between. Per germline, CDR1 SGHTA and CDR2 FQGTGA. CDR3 amino acids: CASSSGLEANVLTF. DNA of the CDR3: TGTGCCAGCAGTTCTGGTCTAGAGGCCAACGTCCTGACTTTC.

The chain carries TRBV6-5 and TRBJ1-1; D gene ambiguous. Trimming stripped 0 bases from V and 1 base from J, with 15 bases between. Per the germline V gene, CDR1 is MNHEY and CDR2 is SVGAGI. This CDR3 comprises 17 residues. The CDR3 here is CASSYSYWLGKNTEAFF. The DNA for the CDR3 is TGTGCCAGCAGTTACTCTTATTGGTTGGGGAAGAACACTGAAGCTTTCTTT.